Shown below are 7 T cell receptor beta chains from a single sample sequenced in a study of blood T cell repertoires in COVID-19. The data were produced by immunoSEQ multiplex PCR, yet TCRdb's version contains in-frame clones alone and is incomplete. Found here are 150,000 or so clones, over 70% of them singletons; the top ten hold about 4%. The sequenced material came from PBMCs or T cells enriched from blood (not recorded which). The receptors come from a woman aged 45 to 65 in a cohort exposed to, infected with or recovered from COVID-19 (not recorded which).

The chain joins TRBV19 to TRBJ2-7, with 7 bases lining up with TRBD2. After removal of 6 bases from V and 4 bases from J, the junction contained 18 bases not matched to a gene. The CDR3 consists of 17 residues. The germline CDR1 and CDR2 sequences are LNHDA and SQIVND (reference sequence). CDR3: CASSPLSPGTKSYEQYF. The CDR3 DNA reads as TGTGCCAGTAGCCCACTTAGTCCCGGGACTAAGTCTTACGAGCAGTACTTC.

This chain joins TRBV27 and TRBJ1-6, with 7 bases aligning to TRBD1. J was trimmed by 6 bases and V by 4 bases; bases with no gene match: 6. From germline, CDR1 is MNHEY and CDR2 SMNVEV (reference sequence). The length of the CDR3 is 15 residues. CDR3 sequence reads: CASSYRTGFNSPLHF. The CDR3, as DNA: TGTGCCAGCAGTTACCGGACAGGTTTTAATTCACCCCTCCACTTT.

The chain is built from TRBV10-3 and TRBJ2-5; TRBD1 aligns across 8 bases. CDR3 length: 16 residues. Per the germline V gene, CDR1 is ENHRY and CDR2 is SYGVKD. V was pared by 8 bases and J by 2 bases, with 13 bases of the junction left unmatched. The CDR3 here is CAISLDRGDSQETQYF. As DNA, the CDR3 is TGTGCCATCTCCCTTGACAGGGGAGATTCTCAAGAGACCCAGTACTTC.

This chain uses TRBV3-1 (or the pseudogene TRBV3-2) with TRBJ2-7, with TRBD2 identical over 10 bases. This CDR3 has 13 amino acids. After removal of 4 bases from V and 4 bases from J, the junction contained 1 base not matched to a gene. Germline values: CDR1 LGHDT, CDR2 YNNKEL (reference sequence). Written as DNA, the CDR3 is TGTGCCAGCAGCCGAGCGGGGGGGTACGAGCAGTACTTC. Its protein product is CASSRAGGYEQYF.

The chain joins TRBV12-3 or TRBV12-4 to TRBJ2-2, with D tentatively TRBD1 (6 bases). The V gene lost 6 bases and the J gene lost 5 bases, with 10 bases spanning the gap. The CDR3 runs to 13 residues. The CDR3 nucleotides read TGTGCCAGCAGCAGGGGAGAAACCGGGGAGCTGTTTTTT. Its protein is CASSRGETGELFF.

This clone came up once. The rearrangement joins TRBV2 to TRBJ2-3; TRBD1 agrees at 8 bases. Per germline, CDR1 SNHLY and CDR2 FYNNEI. This CDR3 is 14 amino acids long. The V and J ends lost 5 bases and 6 bases, in that order; junction bases with no gene match: 7. The CDR3 loop is CASSNPTGVDTQYF. In DNA, the CDR3 is TGTGCCAGCAGTAATCCGACAGGGGTGGATACGCAGTATTTT.

The chain carries TRBV18 and TRBJ2-5; D is unresolved. The CDR3 extends over 15 amino acids. The ends were cut back, 3 bases at V and 4 bases at J, with 15 bases in the middle. Germline CDR1 reads KGHSH; CDR2 reads LQKENI. This chain's CDR3 is CASSPVAGSAETQYF. Written as DNA, the CDR3 is TGTGCCAGCTCACCGGTTGCAGGATCTGCAGAGACCCAGTACTTC.